One sample yielded the 9 T cell receptor beta chains listed below, sequenced in a study of blood T cell repertoires in COVID-19. The method was immunoSEQ multiplex PCR; TCRdb's version includes in-frame clones alone and lacks a portion of them. In the table there are roughly 280,000 clones, approximately 86% of which are singletons. Sequencing used peripheral blood. The receptors originated from a man aged 35 to 55 with active or convalescent COVID-19.

The gene calls are TRBV6-5 and TRBJ1-1; D not certain. V was clipped by 6 bases and J by 1 base, with 9 bases between them. Germline CDR1 reads MNHEY; CDR2 reads SVGAGI. The CDR3 covers 13 residues. The CDR3 DNA is TGTGCCAGCAGAGTTCGGGGGAACACTGAAGCTTTCTTT. This translates into CASRVRGNTEAFF.

This chain joins TRBV18 and TRBJ2-2; 10 bases align to TRBD1. Losses at the gene ends were 4 bases for V and 5 bases for J; bases not matched to a gene: 4. The germline V gene has CDR1 KGHSH and CDR2 LQKENI. CDR3 length: 15 residues. CDR3 sequence: CASSHDRGRTGELFF. The CDR3 DNA reads as TGTGCCAGCTCACACGACAGGGGGCGTACCGGGGAGCTGTTTTTT.

This clone was seen a handful of times. The chain employs TRBV19 and TRBJ2-2, with 9 bases aligning to TRBD1. Germline V gene data show CDR1 as LNHDA and CDR2 as SQIVND (reference sequence). CDR3 length: 16 amino acids. The trim removed 2 bases at V and 4 bases at J, leaving 5 bases unmatched. The CDR3 nucleotides read TGTGCCAGTAGTATATTAGGGACAGGGTCCACCGGGGAGCTGTTTTTT. Encoded protein: CASSILGTGSTGELFF. The full variable domain, in which reference TRBV19 and TRBJ2-2 provide the parts outside the CDR3, is DGGITQSPKYLFRKEGQNVTLSCEQNLNHDAMYWYRQDPGQGLRLIYYSQIVNDFQKGDIAEGYSVSREKKESFPLTVTSAQKNPTAFYLCASSILGTGSTGELFFGEGSRLTVL.

The chain is built from TRBV9 and TRBJ1-6, with D possibly TRBD1 on 5 matching bases. The V end was cut by 0 bases, the J end by 9 bases, with 13 bases between. Germline V gene data show CDR1 as SGDLS and CDR2 as YYNGEE. There are 15 residues in the CDR3. The CDR3 spells CASSVARGAGSPLHF. The CDR3 DNA sequence: TGTGCCAGCAGCGTAGCTAGGGGCGCCGGTTCACCCCTCCACTTT.

The chain links TRBV2 to TRBJ2-7; D not certain. Germline CDR1 and CDR2: SNHLY and FYNNEI. The length of the CDR3 is 14 residues. Trimming took off 4 bases at V and 0 bases at J, with 10 bases between the two ends. The CDR3 protein is CASSAGLLSYEQYF. The CDR3 nucleotides are TGTGCCAGCAGTGCCGGTTTACTCTCCTACGAGCAGTACTTC.

This clone was seen a few times. The CDR3 sequence: CASSVATGPYEQYF. CDR3 nucleotides: TGTGCCAGCAGCGTAGCGACAGGGCCCTACGAGCAGTACTTC. The chain links TRBV9 to TRBJ2-7, with 7 bases identical to TRBD1. V lost 0 bases to trimming and J lost 2 bases; unmatched junction nucleotides: 2. The CDR3 consists of 14 residues. Germline CDR1 is SGDLS and CDR2 is YYNGEE.

The rearrangement links TRBV2 to TRBJ1-1; D is unclear. The germline V gene encodes CDR1 SNHLY and CDR2 FYNNEI. The V gene lost 2 bases and the J gene lost 1 base, with 5 bases spanning the gap. This CDR3 contains 13 residues. In DNA, the CDR3 is TGTGCCAGCAGTGAACTCCCGAACACTGAAGCTTTCTTT. Translating gives CASSELPNTEAFF.

This clone was counted a single time. In DNA form, the CDR3 reads TGTGCCGCGGGACTAGCGGGAGTTGAGCAGTTCTTC. It yields the protein CAAGLAGVEQFF. The chain combines TRBV6-5 with TRBJ2-1; 14 nucleotides line up with TRBD2. J lost 9 bases, V lost 11 bases, and 3 bases had no gene match. The CDR3 consists of 12 residues. Per germline, CDR1 MNHEY and CDR2 SVGAGI.

The rearrangement links TRBV5-6 to TRBJ2-7; D gene uncertain. V was trimmed by 4 bases and J by 7 bases, leaving 9 bases between them. Germline CDR1 SGHDT, CDR2 YYEEEE. This CDR3 region has 11 residues. CDR3 nucleotides: TGTGCCAGCAGCCACCACCAGGAGCAGTACTTC. The encoded protein is CASSHHQEQYF.